This entry describes one TCR beta chain. Antigen unknown. Unmatched junction bases numbered 4, after V lost 5 bases and J lost 3 bases. This CDR3 contains 14 residues. Germline lookup yields CDR1 SGHTA and CDR2 FQGNSA. Genomic DNA per cell subset filled all wells of several immunoSEQ plates. TCRdb's table, derived via immunoSEQ multiplex PCR, lists solely in-frame clones and lacks some. The sample lists 1.4 million to 1.5 million clones; roughly 95% were seen once. This entry is derived from a study of shared clonotypes between healthy human individuals. General study results and limits: Researchers found naive subsets generally carried larger estimated richness than memory subsets. At large depth, rarefaction still showed sorted-subset sequencing to be incomplete.

Only Caucasian adults living in Nashville, Tennessee served as donors. The J gene is TRBJ1-1, the V gene TRBV7-2; 9 bases line up with TRBD1. The TCR comes from a man aged 25-45 years in good health. The sequenced material came from naive CD4+ T cells sorted from blood. The subset here: CD45RA+ positively selected. This CDR3 is CASSTGQGYTEAFF. The CDR3 nucleotides read TGTGCCAGCAGCACAGGACAGGGGTACACTGAAGCTTTCTTT.